This T cell receptor beta chain was sequenced for a study of radiation and T cells in renal cell carcinoma. Time point noted: blood 2 weeks post-SBRT. Treatment indicated: 15 Gy SBRT to primary tumor, nephrectomy 4 weeks later. Radiation-treated patients gave blood at baseline, week 2 and week 4. Clear cell pathology was present in this patient's renal cell carcinoma. V dropped 10 bases and J dropped 0 bases, with 16 bases sitting between them. The CDR3 consists of 14 residues. Germline-derived CDR1 and CDR2 are MRHNA and SNTAGT. Findings and limits, study-wide: In blood, top tumor clones expanded by 2 weeks, shrinking by 4. No pretreatment tumor biopsies were available for baseline clonotypes.

With regard to this clone: The target antigen is unknown.

The method was immunoSEQ multiplex PCR; TCRdb's version includes in-frame clones alone and lacks a portion of them. Here the sample spans about 150,000 clones, over 80% being singletons. The genes are TRBV6-4 and TRBJ2-7; D possibly corresponds to TRBD2 (7 bases). The specimen was blood, collected from a patient whose treatment included radiotherapy and nephrectomy. The TCR originated in a woman between 45 and 65 years old with renal cell carcinoma. The CDR3 bases are TGTGCCAAACGAACGGGGGGCCACTCCTACGAGCAGTACTTC. It translates to CAKRTGGHSYEQYF.